These T cell receptor beta chains were read from a single sample in a study of T cells in Graves' hyperthyroidism and ophthalmopathy. TCRdb independently ran MiXCR on the multiplex PCR reads; one entry per CDR3 protein. This table holds 350,000 to 400,000 distinct CDR3 sequences, 15% found once. The sample comprised blood. These receptors were taken from a woman aged 30 to 39 with Graves' hyperthyroidism. The CDR3 runs from the conserved cysteine through the conserved F or W. The D gene is left open where the match is weak. A clone size is listed for some rows: how often the clone was seen (once, few, many), or a class if it is expanded.

j_call clone_size cdr3_length v_call d_call cdr3_nt cdr3_aa
TRBJ1-3 few 17 TRBV5-1 TRBD1 TGCGCCAGCAGCCCCCGGACAGGAGGAACTTCTGGAAACACCATATATTTT CASSPRTGGTSGNTIYF
TRBJ2-1 NA 14 TRBV29-1 NA TGCAGCGCTCTCATGGCCCAGGGATGGAATGAGCAGTTCTTC CSALMAQGWNEQFF
TRBJ2-7 many 13 TRBV12-3/TRBV12-4 NA TGTGCCAGCAGAGAGGACGGCTCCTACGAGCAGTACTTC CASREDGSYEQYF
TRBJ1-4 NA 16 TRBV6-5 NA TGTGCCAGCAGTTACCGTGGGCAGAGGACTAATGAAAAACTGTTTTTT CASSYRGQRTNEKLFF
TRBJ1-4 NA 18 TRBV12-3/TRBV12-4 TRBD1 TGTGCCAACAGGAACGGACAGGAAGCTTCTGGTCTTCATGAAAAACTGTTTTTT CANRNGQEASGLHEKLFF
TRBJ1-2 many 13 TRBV12-3/TRBV12-4 NA TGTGCCAGCAGTTCCTCTGGGGTTTATGGCTACACCTTC CASSSSGVYGYTF
TRBJ2-1 few 14 TRBV7-2 NA TGTGCCAGCAGCTTTTCGGGACTGCACAATGAGCAGTTCTTC CASSFSGLHNEQFF
TRBJ1-1 NA 13 TRBV10-2 NA TGCGCCAGCAGTACAGGGTTTAACACTGAAGCTTTCTTT CASSTGFNTEAFF
TRBJ2-3 few 16 TRBV11-3 NA TGTGCCAGCAGCTTAAGGGTGGGACAAGGTGGAGATACGCAGTATTTT CASSLRVGQGGDTQYF
TRBJ2-7 many 13 TRBV2 NA TGTGCCAGCAGTCAGGACACGTTCTACGAGCAGTACTTC CASSQDTFYEQYF
TRBJ1-1 few 15 TRBV6-1 NA TGTGCCAGCAGGGACTCCTACATGTGGGGGACTGAAGCTTTCTTT CASRDSYMWGTEAFF
TRBJ2-7 many 16 TRBV6-6 TRBD2 TGTGCCAGCAGTTACTTAAGACTAGCGGATACTTACGAGCAGTACTTC CASSYLRLADTYEQYF
TRBJ2-5 NA 14 TRBV15 NA TGTGCCACCAGCAGGTGGGAGGTCGGAGAGACCCAGTACTTC CATSRWEVGETQYF
TRBJ2-7 NA 15 TRBV30 NA TGTGCCTGGAGTCTCGGGGGCGGGGACTACTACGAGCAGTACTTC CAWSLGGGDYYEQYF
TRBJ2-5 NA 17 TRBV7-2 NA TGTGCCAGCAGCTTTCCCCTAGTGGGAGTTGTTGCGGAGACCCAGTACTTC CASSFPLVGVVAETQYF
TRBJ1-2 NA 13 TRBV6-6 NA TGTGCCAGCAGTTACTCGGCGGGAGGGGGCTACACCTTC CASSYSAGGGYTF
TRBJ2-7 NA 18 TRBV3-1 TRBD2 TGTGCCAGCAGCCAAGTTATGACTAGCGGGAGAAACCCCTACGAGCAGTACTTC CASSQVMTSGRNPYEQYF
TRBJ1-5 many 14 TRBV27 NA TGTGCCAGCAGCACACAGGGAGGCAATCAGCCCCAGCATTTT CASSTQGGNQPQHF
TRBJ1-6 many 16 TRBV20-1 NA TGCAGTGCTAGACCCCCGAGAAGCTCCTATAATTCACCCCTCCACTTT CSARPPRSSYNSPLHF
TRBJ2-1 few 16 TRBV11-3 TRBD2 TGTGCCAGCAGCGGGGGTGGGGGGACTAGTATCAATGAGCAGTTCTTC CASSGGGGTSINEQFF
TRBJ2-5 few 16 TRBV10-1 TRBD1 TGCGCCAGCAGTGAGTCGATGGGACAGGGGGCAGTTGACCAGTACTTC CASSESMGQGAVDQYF
TRBJ2-1 many 15 TRBV12-3/TRBV12-4 TRBD2 TGTGCCAGCAGACCCGGGACTAGCGGGAGTAATGAGCAGTTCTTC CASRPGTSGSNEQFF
TRBJ2-5 many 12 TRBV29-1 NA TGCAGCGTTGGATCCAGGGGAGAGACCCAGTACTTC CSVGSRGETQYF
TRBJ2-4 NA 16 TRBV14 NA TGTGCCAGCAGCCAAGCCTCAAGCAGAGCCAAAAACATTCAGTACTTC CASSQASSRAKNIQYF
TRBJ2-1 NA 11 TRBV3-1 NA TGTGCCAGCAACATGAACAATGGGCAGTTCTTC CASNMNNGQFF
TRBJ2-1 many 15 TRBV7-7 TRBD1 TGTGCTAGCAGCAGCGACAGGGCTGGGGTCAATGAGCAGTTCTTC CASSSDRAGVNEQFF
TRBJ1-3 many 14 TRBV12-3/TRBV12-4 NA TGTGCCAGCAGTTTACTAGGGCATGGAAACACCATATATTTT CASSLLGHGNTIYF
TRBJ2-1 many 16 TRBV5-1 TRBD2 TGCGCCAGCAGCTTCGGGCCTAGCGGGAGATTGAATGAGCAGTTCTTC CASSFGPSGRLNEQFF
TRBJ2-1 NA 18 TRBV9 TRBD1 TGTGCCAGCAGCGCCCGCACGGGACAGGGGGGAGCTCTCAATGAGCAGTTCTTC CASSARTGQGGALNEQFF
TRBJ2-2 NA 14 TRBV19 NA TGTGCCAGTAGTGTCGAAGCGAACACCGGGGAGCTGTTTTTT CASSVEANTGELFF
TRBJ2-5 many 10 TRBV20-1 NA TGCAGTGCTGGGACTGAGACCCAGTACTTC CSAGTETQYF
TRBJ1-6 NA 15 TRBV5-6 TRBD1 TGTGCCAGCAGCTTGCTGACAGGGCCTCTTCTGCCCCTCCACTTT CASSLLTGPLLPLHF
TRBJ2-7 once 15 TRBV11-2 NA TGTGCCAGCAGCATATCAGCAGGGAGCTCCTACGAGCAGTACTTC CASSISAGSSYEQYF
TRBJ2-1 many 13 TRBV2 NA TGTGCCAGCAGGAGGGTCAGGGCGAATGAGCAGTTCTTC CASRRVRANEQFF